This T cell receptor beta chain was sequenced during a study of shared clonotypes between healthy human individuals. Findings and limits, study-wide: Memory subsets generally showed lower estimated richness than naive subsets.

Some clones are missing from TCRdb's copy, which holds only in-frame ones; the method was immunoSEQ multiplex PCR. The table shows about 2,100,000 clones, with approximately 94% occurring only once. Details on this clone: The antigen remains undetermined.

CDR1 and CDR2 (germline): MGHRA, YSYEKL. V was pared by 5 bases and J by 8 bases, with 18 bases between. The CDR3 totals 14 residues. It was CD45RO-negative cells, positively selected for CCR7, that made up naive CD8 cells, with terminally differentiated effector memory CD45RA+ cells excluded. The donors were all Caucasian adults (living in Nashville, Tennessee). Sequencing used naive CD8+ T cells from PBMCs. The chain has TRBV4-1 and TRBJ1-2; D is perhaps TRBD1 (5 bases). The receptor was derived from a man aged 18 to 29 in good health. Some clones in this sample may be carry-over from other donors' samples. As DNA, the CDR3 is TGCGCCAGCAGCTTCATAAAGGGGAACGACGGCTACACCTTC. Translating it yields CASSFIKGNDGYTF.